This TCR beta chain originates from a study of cytomegalovirus exposure and HLA in healthy donors. In the PCR, 60 Vbeta and 13 Jbeta primers were used. The assay was immunoSEQ multiplex PCR, and TCRdb's table has in-frame clones only and misses some. This sample contains 75,000 to 95,000 clones. Sequenced sample: PBMCs. The sequence derives from a woman aged 60-70 years in good health and CMV-seronegative.

This chain's CDR3 is CASSEGDSGRNEQYF. CDR3 coding DNA: TGTGCCAGCAGTGAAGGCGATAGCGGGAGGAACGAGCAGTACTTC. The rearrangement uses TRBV2 and TRBJ2-5, with 10 bases identical to TRBD2. The end of the DNA fits TRBJ2-7 better, so the J call may be wrong. The CDR3 totals 15 residues. Germline lookup yields CDR1 SNHLY and CDR2 FYNNEI.